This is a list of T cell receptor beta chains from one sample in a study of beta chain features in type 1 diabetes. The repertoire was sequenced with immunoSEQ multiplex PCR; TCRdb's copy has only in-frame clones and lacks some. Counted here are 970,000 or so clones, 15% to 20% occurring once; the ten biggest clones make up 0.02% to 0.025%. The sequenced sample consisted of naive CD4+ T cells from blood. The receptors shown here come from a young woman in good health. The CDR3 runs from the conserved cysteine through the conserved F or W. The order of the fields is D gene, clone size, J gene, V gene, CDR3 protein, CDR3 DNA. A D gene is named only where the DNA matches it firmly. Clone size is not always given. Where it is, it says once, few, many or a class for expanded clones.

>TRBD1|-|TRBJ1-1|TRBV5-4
CASSATGHSSEAFF
TGTGCCAGCAGCGCGACAGGGCACAGCTCTGAAGCTTTCTTT
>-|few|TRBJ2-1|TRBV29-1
CSVREYPYNEQFF
TGCAGCGTACGGGAGTACCCCTACAATGAGCAGTTCTTC
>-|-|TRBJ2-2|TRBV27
CASATGRNTGELFF
TGTGCCAGCGCGACAGGCCGGAACACCGGGGAGCTGTTTTTT
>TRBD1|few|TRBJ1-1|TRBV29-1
CSVERLYRTGGANTEAFF
TGCAGCGTTGAACGACTATACAGGACAGGGGGGGCGAACACTGAAGCTTTCTTT
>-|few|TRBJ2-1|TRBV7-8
CASSLLGSGVGHEQFF
TGTGCCAGCAGCTTACTCGGGAGCGGCGTGGGGCATGAGCAGTTCTTC
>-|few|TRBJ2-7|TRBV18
CASSLSLYEQYF
TGTGCCAGCTCACTATCCCTCTACGAGCAGTACTTC
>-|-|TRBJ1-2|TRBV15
CATSRDVGGNGYTF
TGTGCCACCAGCAGAGACGTAGGGGGGAATGGCTACACCTTC
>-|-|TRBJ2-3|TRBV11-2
CASSPRAGTGTDTQYF
TGTGCCAGCAGCCCACGGGCGGGAACGGGCACAGATACGCAGTATTTT
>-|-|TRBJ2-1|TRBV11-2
CASSPILRRNNEQFF
TGTGCCAGCAGCCCCATCCTTCGGCGAAACAATGAGCAGTTCTTC
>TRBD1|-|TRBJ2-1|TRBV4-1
CASSQNSQGAGEQFF
TGCGCCAGCAGCCAAAACTCACAGGGGGCAGGTGAGCAGTTCTTC
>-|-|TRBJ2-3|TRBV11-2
CASSAGHTDTQYF
TGTGCCAGCAGCGCGGGACACACAGATACGCAGTATTTT
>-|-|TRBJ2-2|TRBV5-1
CASSLRSTTGELFF
TGCGCCAGCAGCTTGAGGTCCACCACCGGGGAGCTGTTTTTT
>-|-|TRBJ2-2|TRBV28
CASRTNGELFF
TGTGCCAGCAGAACTAACGGGGAGCTGTTTTTT
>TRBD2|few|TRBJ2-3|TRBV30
CAWSATPAPGGRPLTDTQYF
TGTGCCTGGAGTGCCACCCCCGCGCCGGGAGGGCGGCCTCTCACAGATACGCAGTATTTT
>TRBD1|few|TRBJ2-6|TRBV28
CASHTTPGQGSSGANVLTF
TGTGCCAGTCATACCACTCCGGGACAGGGGTCTTCTGGGGCCAACGTCCTGACTTTC
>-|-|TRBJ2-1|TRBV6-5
CASSYGRNEQFF
TGTGCCAGCAGTTACGGTCGCAATGAGCAGTTCTTC
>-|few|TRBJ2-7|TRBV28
CASSSPPGSYEQYF
TGTGCCAGCAGTTCCCCACCGGGTAGCTACGAGCAGTACTTC
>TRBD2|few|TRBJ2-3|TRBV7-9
CASSRPGTSGSMDTQYF
TGTGCCAGCAGCCGTCCCGGGACTAGCGGGAGTATGGATACGCAGTATTTT
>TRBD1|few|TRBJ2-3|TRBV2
CASKVDRVGDTQYF
TGTGCCAGCAAAGTCGACAGGGTAGGAGATACGCAGTATTTT
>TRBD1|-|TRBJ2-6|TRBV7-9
CASSLSQGAGANVLTF
TGTGCCAGCAGCTTAAGCCAGGGGGCTGGGGCCAACGTCCTGACTTTC
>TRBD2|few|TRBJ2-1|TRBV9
CASSLGLAEGGEQFF
TGTGCCAGCAGCCTCGGACTAGCGGAGGGAGGTGAGCAGTTCTTC
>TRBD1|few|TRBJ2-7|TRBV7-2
CASSLASGGGYEQYF
TGTGCCAGCAGCTTAGCGTCAGGGGGCGGGTACGAGCAGTACTTC
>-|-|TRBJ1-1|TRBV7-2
CASTLYPNTEAFF
TGTGCCAGCACCCTCTACCCGAACACTGAAGCTTTCTTT
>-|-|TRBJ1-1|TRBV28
CASSSTGLVATEAFF
TGTGCCAGCAGTTCGACTGGGTTGGTCGCAACTGAAGCTTTCTTT
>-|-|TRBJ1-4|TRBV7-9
CASSSTNEKLFF
TGTGCCAGCAGCTCAACTAATGAAAAACTGTTTTTT
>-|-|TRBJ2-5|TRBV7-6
CASSHPLKRQQETQYF
TGTGCCAGCAGCCATCCCTTAAAGCGGCAACAAGAGACCCAGTACTTC
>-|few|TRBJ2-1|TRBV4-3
CASSRMRWNEQFF
TGCGCCAGCAGCCGAATGAGATGGAATGAGCAGTTCTTC